These T cell receptor beta chains were read from a single sample in a study of technical replicates of blood from several donors. Data came from immunoSEQ multiplex PCR; TCRdb stores just in-frame clones and leaves some out. In the table there are about 15,000 clones, about nine tenths of which are singletons. Sequencing was carried out using PBMCs. These receptor sequences come from a human donor in good health. Both conserved end residues are trimmed from each CDR3. The D gene is left open where the match is weak.

v_gene: TRBV7-9; d_gene: NA; j_gene: TRBJ1-5; CDR3aa: ASSLHNQPQH
v_gene: TRBV19; d_gene: TRBD2; j_gene: TRBJ2-1; CDR3aa: ASSSGTSGYNEQF
v_gene: TRBV5-1; d_gene: TRBD1; j_gene: TRBJ1-1; CDR3aa: ASSSTGGQNTEAF
v_gene: TRBV6-4; d_gene: NA; j_gene: TRBJ1-5; CDR3aa: ASSGHQPQH
v_gene: TRBV6-1; d_gene: NA; j_gene: TRBJ2-4; CDR3aa: ASSEGGVGNIQY
v_gene: TRBV27; d_gene: TRBD1; j_gene: TRBJ2-1; CDR3aa: ASRQGDRNEQF
v_gene: TRBV5-1; d_gene: NA; j_gene: TRBJ2-4; CDR3aa: ASSFEGGDIQY
v_gene: TRBV5-8; d_gene: TRBD2; j_gene: TRBJ2-1; CDR3aa: ASSFFSGRAYNEQF
v_gene: TRBV6-1; d_gene: NA; j_gene: TRBJ1-3; CDR3aa: ASKQDGNTIY
v_gene: TRBV6-5; d_gene: TRBD2; j_gene: TRBJ2-7; CDR3aa: ASSYSLAGGYEQY
v_gene: TRBV19; d_gene: NA; j_gene: TRBJ2-2; CDR3aa: ASMAGVVGELF
v_gene: TRBV27; d_gene: NA; j_gene: TRBJ2-1; CDR3aa: ASSWGDYNEQF
v_gene: TRBV2; d_gene: TRBD2; j_gene: TRBJ2-3; CDR3aa: AGRPKREADTQY
v_gene: TRBV6-1; d_gene: NA; j_gene: TRBJ2-2; CDR3aa: ASIQTGDWGELF
v_gene: TRBV4-1; d_gene: TRBD2; j_gene: TRBJ2-7; CDR3aa: ASSPEQSASGRTYEQY
v_gene: TRBV5-1; d_gene: TRBD2; j_gene: TRBJ2-7; CDR3aa: ASSLGLAQNNYEQY
v_gene: TRBV30; d_gene: TRBD1; j_gene: TRBJ1-5; CDR3aa: AWSPSLTGGYNQPQH
v_gene: TRBV5-4; d_gene: NA; j_gene: TRBJ2-1; CDR3aa: ASSLVHSGEQF
v_gene: TRBV6-6; d_gene: NA; j_gene: TRBJ2-1; CDR3aa: ASSYGGLPSDEQF
v_gene: TRBV9; d_gene: NA; j_gene: TRBJ1-2; CDR3aa: ASSVGVEHGYT
v_gene: TRBV4-1; d_gene: NA; j_gene: TRBJ1-3; CDR3aa: ASSQPDPGGTIY
v_gene: TRBV7-9; d_gene: NA; j_gene: TRBJ1-3; CDR3aa: ASREAGGALGNTIY
v_gene: TRBV19; d_gene: NA; j_gene: TRBJ2-3; CDR3aa: ASSEDITDTQY
v_gene: TRBV10-1; d_gene: TRBD1; j_gene: TRBJ2-1; CDR3aa: ASSESRRTGSYNEQF
v_gene: TRBV5-1; d_gene: NA; j_gene: TRBJ1-1; CDR3aa: ASSFGLDWYSKIENTEAF
v_gene: TRBV14; d_gene: TRBD2; j_gene: TRBJ2-7; CDR3aa: ASSQFGTSGLYEQY
v_gene: TRBV6-1; d_gene: NA; j_gene: TRBJ1-1; CDR3aa: ASSWRTNTEAF
v_gene: TRBV5-1; d_gene: NA; j_gene: TRBJ1-1; CDR3aa: ASSLLPNRNTEAF
v_gene: TRBV6-1; d_gene: NA; j_gene: TRBJ1-5; CDR3aa: ASREGWVAGQPQH
v_gene: TRBV4-1; d_gene: NA; j_gene: TRBJ2-6; CDR3aa: ASSQDEARGANVLT
v_gene: TRBV25-1; d_gene: TRBD1; j_gene: TRBJ1-2; CDR3aa: ASSEGDRRSYGYT
v_gene: TRBV7-2; d_gene: TRBD1; j_gene: TRBJ2-7; CDR3aa: ASSRGQGVDEQY
v_gene: TRBV7-6; d_gene: NA; j_gene: TRBJ2-2; CDR3aa: ASSLNPRANTGELF
v_gene: TRBV5-6; d_gene: TRBD1; j_gene: TRBJ1-2; CDR3aa: ASSTTGRYGYT
v_gene: TRBV5-1; d_gene: TRBD1; j_gene: TRBJ1-6; CDR3aa: ASSLGGQGNSPLH
v_gene: TRBV7-3; d_gene: NA; j_gene: TRBJ2-1; CDR3aa: ASSSDSNEQF
v_gene: TRBV5-6; d_gene: TRBD1; j_gene: TRBJ1-2; CDR3aa: ASSYRDSSYGYT
v_gene: TRBV29-1; d_gene: NA; j_gene: TRBJ1-2; CDR3aa: SVEESGYGYT
v_gene: TRBV27; d_gene: TRBD1; j_gene: TRBJ2-7; CDR3aa: ASISPRQGAIYEQY
v_gene: TRBV7-7; d_gene: NA; j_gene: TRBJ2-6; CDR3aa: ASSKEWGEVLT
v_gene: TRBV5-6; d_gene: NA; j_gene: TRBJ2-1; CDR3aa: ASSRGVSVWEQF
v_gene: TRBV6-5; d_gene: TRBD2; j_gene: TRBJ2-7; CDR3aa: ASSEPGLAGYEQY
v_gene: TRBV2; d_gene: TRBD1; j_gene: TRBJ1-1; CDR3aa: ATSTQGIGNTEAF
v_gene: TRBV5-1; d_gene: TRBD2; j_gene: TRBJ2-1; CDR3aa: ASSWGGSSYNEQF
v_gene: TRBV15; d_gene: NA; j_gene: TRBJ2-7; CDR3aa: ATSRDPGRREQY
v_gene: TRBV14; d_gene: TRBD1; j_gene: TRBJ2-3; CDR3aa: ASSQGTGQGTDTQY
v_gene: TRBV4-2; d_gene: TRBD2; j_gene: TRBJ2-1; CDR3aa: ASRGLAGANNEQF
v_gene: TRBV19; d_gene: NA; j_gene: TRBJ1-2; CDR3aa: ASSMGQVGYT
v_gene: TRBV18; d_gene: NA; j_gene: TRBJ2-5; CDR3aa: ASSPREPKETQY
v_gene: TRBV27; d_gene: NA; j_gene: TRBJ2-1; CDR3aa: ASSYGGRNEQF